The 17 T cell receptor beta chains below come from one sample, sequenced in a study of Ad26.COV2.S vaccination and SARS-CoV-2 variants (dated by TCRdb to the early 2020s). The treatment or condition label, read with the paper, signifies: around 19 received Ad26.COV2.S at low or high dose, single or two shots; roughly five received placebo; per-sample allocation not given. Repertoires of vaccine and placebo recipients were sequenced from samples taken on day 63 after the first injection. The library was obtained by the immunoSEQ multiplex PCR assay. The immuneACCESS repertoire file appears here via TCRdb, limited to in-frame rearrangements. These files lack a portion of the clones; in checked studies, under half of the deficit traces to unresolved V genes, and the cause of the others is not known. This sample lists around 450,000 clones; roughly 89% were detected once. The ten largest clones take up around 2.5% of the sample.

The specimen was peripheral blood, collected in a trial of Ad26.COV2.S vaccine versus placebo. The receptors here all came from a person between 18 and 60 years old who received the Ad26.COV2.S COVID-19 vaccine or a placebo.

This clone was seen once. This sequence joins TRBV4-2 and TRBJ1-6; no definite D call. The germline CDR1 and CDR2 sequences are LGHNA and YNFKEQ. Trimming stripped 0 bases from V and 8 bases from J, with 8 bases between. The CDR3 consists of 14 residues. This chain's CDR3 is CASSQDGGDSPLHF. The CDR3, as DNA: TGTGCCAGCAGCCAAGACGGAGGAGATTCACCCCTCCACTTT.

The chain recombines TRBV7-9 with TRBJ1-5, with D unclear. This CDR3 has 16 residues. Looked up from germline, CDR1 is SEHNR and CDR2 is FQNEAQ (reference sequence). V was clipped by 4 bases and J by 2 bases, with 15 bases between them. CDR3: CASSYATGRGNQPQHF. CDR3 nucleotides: TGTGCCAGCAGCTATGCCACCGGTCGGGGCAATCAGCCCCAGCATTTT. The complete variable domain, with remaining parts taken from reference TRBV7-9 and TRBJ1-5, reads DTGVSQNPRHKITKRGQNVTFRCDPISEHNRLYWYRQTLGQGPEFLTYFQNEAQLEKSRLLSDRFSAERPKGSFSTLEIQRTEQGDSAMYLCASSYATGRGNQPQHFGDGTRLSIL.

As DNA, the CDR3 is TGTGCCAGCAGCGTAGGGGTAGTGGGGGCCTGGCCCTATGGCTACACCTTC. Its translation: CASSVGVVGAWPYGYTF. The chain couples TRBV9 to TRBJ1-2; perhaps TRBD1 as D (6 bases). V was trimmed by 0 bases and J by 4 bases, leaving 19 bases between them. The CDR3 consists of 17 residues. From germline, CDR1 is SGDLS and CDR2 YYNGEE.

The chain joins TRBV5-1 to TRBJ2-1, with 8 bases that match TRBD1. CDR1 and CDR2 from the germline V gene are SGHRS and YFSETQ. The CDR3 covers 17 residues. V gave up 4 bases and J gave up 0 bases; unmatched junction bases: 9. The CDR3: CASSIRTGSLSYNEQFF. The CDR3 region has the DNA TGCGCCAGCAGCATCCGGACAGGGAGTCTCTCCTACAATGAGCAGTTCTTC. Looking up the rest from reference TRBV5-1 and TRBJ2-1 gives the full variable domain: KAGVTQTPRYLIKTRGQQVTLSCSPISGHRSVSWYQQTPGQGLQFLFEYFSETQRNKGNFPGRFSGRQFSNSRSEMNVSTLELGDSALYLCASSIRTGSLSYNEQFFGPGTRLTVL.

CDR3 residues: CASTRGGEQFF. CDR3 sequence (DNA): TGTGCCAGTACCAGGGGTGGAGAGCAGTTCTTC. V usage is TRBV19 and J usage is TRBJ2-1, with TRBD1 as a possible D gene (6 bases). This CDR3 spans 11 amino acids. Trimming took off 7 bases at V and 10 bases at J, with 11 bases between the two ends. Germline V gene sequence: CDR1 LNHDA, CDR2 SQIVND (reference sequence). Looking up the rest from reference TRBV19 and TRBJ2-1 gives the full variable domain: DGGITQSPKYLFRKEGQNVTLSCEQNLNHDAMYWYRQDPGQGLRLIYYSQIVNDFQKGDIAEGYSVSREKKESFPLTVTSAQKNPTAFYLCASTRGGEQFFGPGTRLTVL.

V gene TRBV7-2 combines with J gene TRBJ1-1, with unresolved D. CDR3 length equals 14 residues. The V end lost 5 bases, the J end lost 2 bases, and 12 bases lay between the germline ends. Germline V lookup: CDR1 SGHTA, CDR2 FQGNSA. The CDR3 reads CASSPGRGNTEAFF. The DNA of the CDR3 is TGTGCCAGCAGCCCGGGCCGGGGAAACACTGAAGCTTTCTTT.

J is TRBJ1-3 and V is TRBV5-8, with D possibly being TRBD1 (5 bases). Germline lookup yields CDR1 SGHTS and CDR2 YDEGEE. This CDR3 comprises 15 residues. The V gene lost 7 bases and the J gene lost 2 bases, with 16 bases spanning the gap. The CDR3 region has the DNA TGTGCCAGCTCCCAAGACAGACTACCTGGAAACACCATATATTTT. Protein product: CASSQDRLPGNTIYF.

The CDR3 coding sequence is TGTGCCAGCAGTTACAGGGGCGGTGGAAACACCATATATTTT. This translates into CASSYRGGGNTIYF. V usage is TRBV6-5 and J usage is TRBJ1-3; D possibly corresponds to TRBD1 (5 bases). Between the trimmed V and J ends, which lost 2 bases and 3 bases, there was a span of 8 bases. There are 14 residues in the CDR3. Germline CDR1 MNHEY, CDR2 SVGAGI.

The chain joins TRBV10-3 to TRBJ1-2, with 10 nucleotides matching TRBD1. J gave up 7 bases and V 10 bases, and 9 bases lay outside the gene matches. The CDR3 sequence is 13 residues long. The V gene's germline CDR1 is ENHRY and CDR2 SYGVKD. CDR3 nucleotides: TGTGCCACCCTGACAGGGGGCGTCGGTGGCTACACCTTC. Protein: CATLTGGVGGYTF.

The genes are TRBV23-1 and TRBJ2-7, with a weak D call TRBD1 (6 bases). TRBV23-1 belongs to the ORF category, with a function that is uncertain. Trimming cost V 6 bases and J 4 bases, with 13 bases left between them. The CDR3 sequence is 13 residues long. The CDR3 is CASRPGQNYEQYV. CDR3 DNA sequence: TGCGCCAGCAGACCCGGACAGAATTACGAGCAGTACGTC.

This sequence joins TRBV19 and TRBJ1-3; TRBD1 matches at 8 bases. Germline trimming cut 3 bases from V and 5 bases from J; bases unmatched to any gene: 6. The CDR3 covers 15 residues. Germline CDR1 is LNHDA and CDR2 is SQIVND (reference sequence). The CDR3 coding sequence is TGTGCCAGTAGTATGGGACAGGCCGGGAGAAACACCATATATTTT. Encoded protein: CASSMGQAGRNTIYF.

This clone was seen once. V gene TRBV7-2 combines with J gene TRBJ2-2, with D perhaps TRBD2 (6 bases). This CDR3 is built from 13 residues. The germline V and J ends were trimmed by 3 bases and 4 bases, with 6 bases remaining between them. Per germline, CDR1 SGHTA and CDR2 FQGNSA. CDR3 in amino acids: CASSFGGTGELFF. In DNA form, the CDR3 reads TGTGCCAGCAGCTTCGGGGGCACCGGGGAGCTGTTTTTT.

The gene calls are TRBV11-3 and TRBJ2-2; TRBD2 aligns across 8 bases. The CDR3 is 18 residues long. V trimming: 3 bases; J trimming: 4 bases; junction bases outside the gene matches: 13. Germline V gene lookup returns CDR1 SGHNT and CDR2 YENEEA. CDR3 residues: CASSFGPGAGDGTGELFF. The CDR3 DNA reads TGTGCCAGCAGCTTCGGCCCAGGAGCGGGAGACGGCACCGGGGAGCTGTTTTTT.

CDR3 coding DNA: TGTGCCAGCAGCTTCGGCGAGGCCAACGTCCTGACTTTC. Translated, it gives CASSFGEANVLTF. The rearrangement joins TRBV7-6 to TRBJ2-6; D unresolved. The CDR3 runs 13 residues. Trimming stripped 3 bases from V and 6 bases from J, with 6 bases between. CDR1 SGHVS and CDR2 FNYEAQ come from the germline V gene.

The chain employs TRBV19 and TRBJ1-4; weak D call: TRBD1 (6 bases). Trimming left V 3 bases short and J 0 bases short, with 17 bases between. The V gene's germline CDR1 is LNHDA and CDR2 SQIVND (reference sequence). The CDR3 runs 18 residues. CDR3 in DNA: TGTGCCAGTAGTATCTTGTTTCAGGGGCCTGCAACTAATGAAAAACTGTTTTTT. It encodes CASSILFQGPATNEKLFF.

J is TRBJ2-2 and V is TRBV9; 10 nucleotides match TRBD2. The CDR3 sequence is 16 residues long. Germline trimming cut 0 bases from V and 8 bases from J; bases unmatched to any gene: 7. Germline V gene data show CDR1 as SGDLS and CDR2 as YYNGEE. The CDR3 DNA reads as TGTGCCAGCAGCGTAGCAGCGGGAGGGTCTGCGGGGGAGCTGTTTTTT. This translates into CASSVAAGGSAGELFF.

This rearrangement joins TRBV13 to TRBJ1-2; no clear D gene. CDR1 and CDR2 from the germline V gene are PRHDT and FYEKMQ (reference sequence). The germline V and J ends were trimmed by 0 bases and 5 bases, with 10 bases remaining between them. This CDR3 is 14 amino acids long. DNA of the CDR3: TGTGCCAGCAGCTTAGGGTCCGGGGTTTATGGCTACACCTTC. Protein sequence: CASSLGSGVYGYTF. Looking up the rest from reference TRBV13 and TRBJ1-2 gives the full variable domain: AAGVIQSPRHLIKEKRETATLKCYPIPRHDTVYWYQQGPGQDPQFLISFYEKMQSDKGSIPDRFSAQQFSDYHSELNMSSLELGDSALYFCASSLGSGVYGYTFGSGTRLTVV.